This TCR beta chain came from a study of CD8 T cells in Susac syndrome. When the RNA was reverse transcribed, random hexamers were used with an input of 0.5 to 1 ug. Amplification of TCR beta CDR3 by immunoSEQ multiplex PCR spanned 54 Vbeta and 13 Jbeta. TCRdb redid the calling of the immunoSEQ multiplex PCR reads with MiXCR, one entry per CDR3 protein. The table includes roughly 130,000 distinct CDR3 sequences, around 96% detected once. Sequencing targeted TCR beta in blood CD8+ and CD4+ T cells. Each multiple sclerosis control was a treatment-naive patient with relapsing-remitting disease that was either stable or active. TEMRA cells were FACS-enriched, unlike CD8+ and CD4+ T cells, which were negatively isolated. The length of the CDR3 is 13 residues. CDR1 is SGDLS, CDR2 YYNGEE, per germline. V lost 0 bases and J lost 6; bases outside the gene matches: 3.

J is TRBJ2-7 and V is TRBV9; TRBD2 matches 7 bases. Sequencing was done on a sample of CD4+ T cells from PBMCs. The receptor's source is a human donor with multiple sclerosis. The CDR3 loop reads CASSVGLAAEQYF. CDR3 in DNA: TGTGCCAGCAGCGTAGGACTAGCTGCCGAGCAGTACTTC.